This T cell receptor beta chain stems from a study of blood T cells in healthy people across ages. The individuals who served as donors were healthy Caucasians living in Russia, aged about 6 to 100. Collection of roughly 9.6 milliliters of peripheral blood was performed for each donor. Together with a sample-barcoded 5' primer, a J-beta primer mix was included in a second PCR lasting roughly 7 to 11 cycles. TCRdb recomputed calls from the 5' RACE reads with MiXCR, one row per CDR3 protein. The sample includes hundreds of thousands of distinct CDR3 sequences, roughly 49% of them seen just once. The CDR3 has 14 amino acids. The germline V gene encodes CDR1 DFQATT and CDR2 SNEGSKA (reference sequence). V gave up 4 bases and J gave up 4 bases, with 16 bases separating them.

The origin of this receptor is a woman aged 55 to 70 in good health. This chain links TRBV20-1 with TRBJ2-5; D call uncertain. Material: blood. This CDR3 is CSATPALFRETQYF. The CDR3 DNA reads as TGCAGTGCTACTCCAGCCCTTTTTCGAGAGACCCAGTACTTC.